The sequence of this TCR beta chain was determined in a study of blood T cell repertoires in COVID-19. Turning to this clone: The junction shows a germline mismatch at one end, possibly a read error.

CDR1 and CDR2 from the germline V gene are SSHAT and FNYEAQ (reference sequence). The CDR3 consists of 17 residues. Method: immunoSEQ multiplex PCR; TCRdb's copy keeps in-frame clones and lacks some. Of more than 120,000 clones in the sample, over 65% are singletons; the top ten hold 4.5% to 5.5%. The source of this sequence is a human donor in a cohort sampled during active COVID-19. The sequencing sample was made of peripheral blood. The rearrangement links TRBV7-7 to TRBJ2-5, with TRBD2 as a possible D gene (5 bases). The CDR3 loop reads CASSLEKDWSHRRAVDF. CDR3 nucleotides: TGTGCTAGCAGCTTAGAGAAAGATTGGTCTCATCGGCGGGCTGTGGACTTC.